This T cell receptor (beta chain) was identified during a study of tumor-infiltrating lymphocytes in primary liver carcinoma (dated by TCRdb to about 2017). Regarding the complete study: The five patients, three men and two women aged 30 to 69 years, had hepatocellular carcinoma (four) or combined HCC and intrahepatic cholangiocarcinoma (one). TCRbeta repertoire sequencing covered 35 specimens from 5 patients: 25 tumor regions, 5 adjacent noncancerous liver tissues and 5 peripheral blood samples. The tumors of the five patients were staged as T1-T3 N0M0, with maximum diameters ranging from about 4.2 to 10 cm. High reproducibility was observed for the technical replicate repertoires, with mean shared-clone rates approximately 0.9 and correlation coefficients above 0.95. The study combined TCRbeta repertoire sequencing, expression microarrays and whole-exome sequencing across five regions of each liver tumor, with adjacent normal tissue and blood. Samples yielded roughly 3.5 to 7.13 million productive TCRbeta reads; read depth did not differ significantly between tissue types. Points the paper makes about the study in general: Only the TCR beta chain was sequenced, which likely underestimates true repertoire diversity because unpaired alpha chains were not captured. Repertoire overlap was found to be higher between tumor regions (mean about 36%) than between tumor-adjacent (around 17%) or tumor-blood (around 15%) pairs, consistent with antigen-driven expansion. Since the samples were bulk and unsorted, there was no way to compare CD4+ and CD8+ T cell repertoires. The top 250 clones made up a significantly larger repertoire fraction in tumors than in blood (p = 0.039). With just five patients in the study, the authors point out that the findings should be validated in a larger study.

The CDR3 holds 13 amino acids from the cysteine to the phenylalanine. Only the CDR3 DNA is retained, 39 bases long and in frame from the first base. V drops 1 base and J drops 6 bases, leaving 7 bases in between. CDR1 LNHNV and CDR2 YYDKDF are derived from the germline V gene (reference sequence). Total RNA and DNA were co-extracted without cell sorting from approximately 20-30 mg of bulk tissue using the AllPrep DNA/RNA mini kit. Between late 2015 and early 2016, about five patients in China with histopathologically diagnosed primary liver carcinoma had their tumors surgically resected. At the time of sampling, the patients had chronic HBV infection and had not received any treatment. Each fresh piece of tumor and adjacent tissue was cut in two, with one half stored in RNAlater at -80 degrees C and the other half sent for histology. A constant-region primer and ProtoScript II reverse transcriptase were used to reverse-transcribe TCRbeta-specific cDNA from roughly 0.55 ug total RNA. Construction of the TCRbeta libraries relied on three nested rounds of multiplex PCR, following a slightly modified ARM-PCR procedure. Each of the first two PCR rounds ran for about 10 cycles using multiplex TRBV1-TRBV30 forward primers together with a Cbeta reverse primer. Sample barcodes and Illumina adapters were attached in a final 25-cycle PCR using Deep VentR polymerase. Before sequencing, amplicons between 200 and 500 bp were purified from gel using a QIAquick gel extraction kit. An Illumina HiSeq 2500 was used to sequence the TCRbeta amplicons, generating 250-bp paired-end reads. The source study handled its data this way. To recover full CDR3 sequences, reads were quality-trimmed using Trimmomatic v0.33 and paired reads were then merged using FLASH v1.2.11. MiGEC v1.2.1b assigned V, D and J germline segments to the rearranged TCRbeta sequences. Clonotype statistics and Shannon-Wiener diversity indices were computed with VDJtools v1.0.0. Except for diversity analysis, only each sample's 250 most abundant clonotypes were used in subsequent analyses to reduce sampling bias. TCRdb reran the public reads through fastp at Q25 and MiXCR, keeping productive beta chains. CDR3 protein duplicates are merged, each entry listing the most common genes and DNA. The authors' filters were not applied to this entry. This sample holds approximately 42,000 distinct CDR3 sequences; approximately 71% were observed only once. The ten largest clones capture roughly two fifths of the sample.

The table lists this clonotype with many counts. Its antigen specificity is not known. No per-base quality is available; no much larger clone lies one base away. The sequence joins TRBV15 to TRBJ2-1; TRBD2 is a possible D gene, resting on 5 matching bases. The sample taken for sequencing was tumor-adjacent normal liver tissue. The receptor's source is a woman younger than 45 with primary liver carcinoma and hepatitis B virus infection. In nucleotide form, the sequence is TGTGCCACCAGCAGAGCTCGGGGCAATGAGCAGTTCTTC. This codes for CATSRARGNEQFF.